This T cell receptor beta chain was retrieved from a study of metastatic and nonmetastatic thyroid tumors. Turning to the study itself: Blood and tumor or nodule tissue repertoires from malignant and benign thyroid patients were compared. Points from the study as a whole: According to reports, the diversity of TCR beta was significantly higher in malignant thyroid tumors than in benign nodules, and this held in both blood and tumor samples.

As originally analysed: Clinicopathological groups differed in CDR3, with these differences serving to build a distant-metastasis classifier for papillary thyroid cancer. TCRdb re-processed the PCR reads through MiXCR. The V and J calls here are based on TCRdb, not the publication. The data show some 23,000 clones, approximately 22% seen once. Every patient underwent thyroid surgery untreated. This clone was observed many times. The target antigen is unknown. Sequencing input: adjacent normal tissue. The TCR comes from a female donor with papillary thyroid cancer or a benign thyroid nodule (not recorded which). Some clones in this sample may be carry-over from other donors' samples.

The CDR3 is CASSLGTSGGVWYNEQFF. CDR3 coding DNA: TGTGCCAGCAGCTTAGGGACTAGCGGGGGGGTTTGGTACAATGAGCAGTTCTTC. The rearrangement joins TRBV7-6 to TRBJ2-1, with 15 bases that match TRBD2. Looked up from germline, CDR1 is SGHVS and CDR2 is FNYEAQ. V shed 1 base and J 4 bases; nucleotides not matched to a gene: 5. The CDR3 is made up of 18 amino acids.